A selection of T cell receptor beta chains follows, all from one sample in a study of response to subunit inactivated influenza vaccine. TCRdb reprocessed the RT-PCR reads with MiXCR, giving one entry per CDR3 protein. The sample lists roughly 570,000 distinct CDR3 sequences; approximately 14% were seen once. Material: PBMCs from blood, obtained 11 to 12 days after vaccination. The receptors shown here come from a man in his forties or fifties who received an inactivated influenza vaccine. The CDR3 runs from the conserved cysteine through the conserved F or W. The D gene is left open where the match is weak. Where a row states a size, it is once, few, many or the class of an expanded clone; other rows omit it.

V: TRBV20-1; size: NA; J: TRBJ2-3; D: NA; DNA: TGCAGTGCTAGAGATCTCGTGCGGGAAGGCACAGATACGCAGTATTTT; CDR3: CSARDLVREGTDTQYF
V: TRBV20-1; size: NA; J: TRBJ2-3; D: NA; DNA: TGCAGTGCTAGAGGCCCCTTCACGGAGGCAGCGCAGTATTTT; CDR3: CSARGPFTEAAQYF
V: TRBV5-1; size: few; J: TRBJ2-1; D: TRBD2; DNA: TGCGCCAGCAGCTTGTGGGGACTAGCGGGGGCCGCAGCAAGACCCCACTACAATGAGCAGTTCTTC; CDR3: CASSLWGLAGAAARPHYNEQFF
V: TRBV7-9; size: few; J: TRBJ2-3; D: TRBD2; DNA: TGTGCCAGCAGCCCCGGCGGGAGGGCCTGGGGTACGCAGTATTTT; CDR3: CASSPGGRAWGTQYF
V: TRBV3-1; size: many; J: TRBJ2-4; D: TRBD1; DNA: TGTGCCAGCAGCCAAGGGCCAGGGGGCTCGAACATTCAGTACTTC; CDR3: CASSQGPGGSNIQYF
V: TRBV29-1; size: NA; J: TRBJ2-1; D: NA; DNA: TGCAGCGTTGTCCCCACTTTGAATGAGCAGTTCTTC; CDR3: CSVVPTLNEQFF
V: TRBV4-3; size: few; J: TRBJ1-2; D: NA; DNA: TGCGCCAGCAGCCAAGATCCTCAACAGGCCTATGGCTACACCTTC; CDR3: CASSQDPQQAYGYTF
V: TRBV5-1; size: few; J: TRBJ1-1; D: NA; DNA: TGCGCCAGCAGCTTACTACCCGCATACCGGACTGAAGCTTTCTTT; CDR3: CASSLLPAYRTEAFF
V: TRBV11-2; size: many; J: TRBJ1-5; D: NA; DNA: TGTGCCAGCAGCCCCCGGGGGTTTAGGGGCAATCAGCCCCAGCATTTT; CDR3: CASSPRGFRGNQPQHF
V: TRBV9; size: few; J: TRBJ2-5; D: TRBD1; DNA: TGTGCCAGCAGCCTAAACTGGGACAGCCAAGAGACCCAGTACTTC; CDR3: CASSLNWDSQETQYF
V: TRBV11-2; size: few; J: TRBJ2-6; D: TRBD1; DNA: TGTGCCAGCAGCCCGGGGACAGGGACACTTCTGGTCCTGACTTTC; CDR3: CASSPGTGTLLVLTF
V: TRBV6-5; size: NA; J: TRBJ1-2; D: NA; DNA: TGTGCCAGCAGTTCCACCGACGGCCAGAGGGATGGCTACACCTTC; CDR3: CASSSTDGQRDGYTF
V: TRBV5-4; size: NA; J: TRBJ2-3; D: TRBD2; DNA: TGTGCCAGCAGGAAAGCCGGGACTAGATCCACAGATACGCAGTATTTT; CDR3: CASRKAGTRSTDTQYF
V: TRBV28; size: NA; J: TRBJ2-7; D: TRBD1; DNA: TGTGCCAGCAGCAAAAACACAGGGGGCGGGTACGAGCAGTACTTC; CDR3: CASSKNTGGGYEQYF
V: TRBV10-3; size: few; J: TRBJ1-4; D: TRBD1; DNA: TGTGCCACTGGACAGGGGTTAGCAACTAATGAAAAACTGTTTTTT; CDR3: CATGQGLATNEKLFF
V: TRBV18; size: few; J: TRBJ2-3; D: TRBD1; DNA: TGTGCCAGCTCACCAATACAGGGGAAGGATACGCAGTATTTT; CDR3: CASSPIQGKDTQYF
V: TRBV5-1; size: many; J: TRBJ2-7; D: TRBD1; DNA: TGTGCCAGCAGCTCGACAGGGGGCTCCTACGAGCAGTACTTC; CDR3: CASSSTGGSYEQYF
V: TRBV5-1; size: few; J: TRBJ2-1; D: NA; DNA: TGCGCCAGCAGCTTGTACCCCTCATATGAGCAGTTCTTC; CDR3: CASSLYPSYEQFF
V: TRBV7-6; size: few; J: TRBJ2-2; D: TRBD2; DNA: TGTGCCAGCAGCTTCCGGACTAGCGAGAACACCGGGGAGCTGTTTTTT; CDR3: CASSFRTSENTGELFF
V: TRBV15; size: few; J: TRBJ2-2; D: NA; DNA: TGTGCCACCAGCAGAGATACTACCGACACCGGGGAGCTGTTTTTT; CDR3: CATSRDTTDTGELFF
V: TRBV7-3; size: few; J: TRBJ2-7; D: NA; DNA: TGTGCCAGCAGCTTACTCCCCGGGACCCACCCTAACTCCTACGAGCAGTACTTC; CDR3: CASSLLPGTHPNSYEQYF
V: TRBV7-2; size: few; J: TRBJ2-1; D: TRBD1; DNA: TGTGCCAGCAGCTTAGTACAGGGGGCCGGGTATGAGCAGTTCTTC; CDR3: CASSLVQGAGYEQFF
V: TRBV18; size: few; J: TRBJ2-3; D: TRBD1; DNA: TGTGCCAGCTCAACGCAACCCGGGACAGGGGGCACAGATACGCAGTATTTT; CDR3: CASSTQPGTGGTDTQYF
V: TRBV20-1; size: NA; J: TRBJ2-5; D: NA; DNA: TGCAGTGCTAGAGAGAGGATGGAGACCCAGTACTTC; CDR3: CSARERMETQYF
V: TRBV12-3/TRBV12-4; size: many; J: TRBJ2-3; D: TRBD2; DNA: TGTGCCAGCAGGTTAGCGGGAGGTTCAGATACGCAGTATTTT; CDR3: CASRLAGGSDTQYF
V: TRBV12-3/TRBV12-4; size: many; J: TRBJ2-1; D: NA; DNA: TGTGCCAGCAGCACTCACTCATTCTCCTACAATGAGCAGTTCTTC; CDR3: CASSTHSFSYNEQFF
V: TRBV11-2; size: NA; J: TRBJ2-7; D: TRBD1; DNA: TGTGCCAGCAGCGTCCGGACAGGGTGGTCCTACGAGCAGTACTTC; CDR3: CASSVRTGWSYEQYF
V: TRBV12-3/TRBV12-4; size: NA; J: TRBJ2-1; D: NA; DNA: TGTGCCAGCACGCCCTCACACTTGACCAATGAGCAGTTCTTC; CDR3: CASTPSHLTNEQFF
V: TRBV4-1; size: NA; J: TRBJ2-7; D: NA; DNA: TGCGCCAGCAGCCACTCCACGGGACTTAACGAGCAGTACTTC; CDR3: CASSHSTGLNEQYF
V: TRBV6-1; size: NA; J: TRBJ2-1; D: NA; DNA: TGTGCCAGCAGCGGCGAAGGGGGGGCCTACAATGAGCAGTTCTTC; CDR3: CASSGEGGAYNEQFF
V: TRBV6-1; size: NA; J: TRBJ2-5; D: NA; DNA: TGTGCCAGCAGTAGGCTCATACTAGAGACCCAGTACTTC; CDR3: CASSRLILETQYF
V: TRBV6-1; size: few; J: TRBJ2-4; D: TRBD1; DNA: TGTGCCAGCAGAAGACAGGGTGGTGGTAAGGACATTCAGTACTTC; CDR3: CASRRQGGGKDIQYF
V: TRBV7-2; size: few; J: TRBJ2-1; D: NA; DNA: TGTGCCAGCAGCTTAATTCGAAACTCCGAGCAGTTCTTC; CDR3: CASSLIRNSEQFF
V: TRBV12-3/TRBV12-4; size: few; J: TRBJ2-5; D: TRBD2; DNA: TGTGCCAGCAGTGCTACTAGCGGGGGGGCACAAGAGACCCAGTACTTC; CDR3: CASSATSGGAQETQYF
V: TRBV5-5; size: NA; J: TRBJ2-7; D: NA; DNA: TGTGCCAGCAAGATGGGGCGGGGAGTCTACGAGCAGTACTTC; CDR3: CASKMGRGVYEQYF
V: TRBV7-8; size: NA; J: TRBJ2-3; D: TRBD2; DNA: TGTGCCAGCAGCTTAGCTAGCGGGATGGCAGATACGCAGTATTTT; CDR3: CASSLASGMADTQYF
V: TRBV6-2/TRBV6-3; size: NA; J: TRBJ2-7; D: NA; DNA: TGTGCCAGCAGTTACCTGGCGGCAGGAACCTACGAGCAGTACTTC; CDR3: CASSYLAAGTYEQYF
V: TRBV24-1; size: many; J: TRBJ2-1; D: NA; DNA: TGTGCCACCAGTGATTTTTACAATGAGCAGTTCTTC; CDR3: CATSDFYNEQFF
V: TRBV5-1; size: NA; J: TRBJ2-7; D: NA; DNA: TGCGCCAGCAGTTCCGGACCGGAACAGGGAACCTACGAGCAGTACTTC; CDR3: CASSSGPEQGTYEQYF
V: TRBV12-3/TRBV12-4; size: NA; J: TRBJ2-4; D: NA; DNA: TGTGCCAGCAGTTTAGCCGTGGGGTCCAAAAACATTCAGTACTTC; CDR3: CASSLAVGSKNIQYF
V: TRBV19; size: once; J: TRBJ2-5; D: NA; DNA: TGTGCCAGTAGTATATTCATGGGGGGAGAGACCCAGTACTTC; CDR3: CASSIFMGGETQYF